These 9 T cell receptor beta chains originate from one sample sequenced in a study of OX40 agonist ivuxolimab in advanced cancers. The repertoire was sequenced with immunoSEQ multiplex PCR; TCRdb's copy has only in-frame clones and lacks some. The sample holds under 85,000 clones; 80% to 90% are singletons and the top ten take roughly 4%. The input for sequencing was CD4+ or CD8+ T cells sorted from blood, taken in a trial of the OX40 agonist ivuxolimab. These receptors originate from an adult with an advanced solid tumor such as melanoma, head and neck, liver or kidney cancer.

On this clone: At one boundary the junction diverges from the germline segment, which might be a read error. The chain couples TRBV10-1 to TRBJ1-2; maybe TRBD1 (5 bases). Germline-derived CDR1 and CDR2 are WNHNN and SYGVQD (reference sequence). The CDR3 totals 15 residues. The CDR3 spells CASSSIQVLSYGYTF. CDR3 DNA sequence: TGCGCCAGCAGCTCTATACAGGTGCTTTCCTATGGGTACACCTTC.

This sequence joins TRBV19 and TRBJ1-5; no clear D gene. Germline V gene data show CDR1 as LNHDA and CDR2 as SQIVND (reference sequence). The CDR3 spans 16 residues. V lost 4 bases and J 0 bases, leaving 13 bases between the germline ends. The CDR3 bases are TGTGCCAGTAGTAGAGGGCAGACGGATAGCAATCAGCCCCAGCATTTT. Amino acids: CASSRGQTDSNQPQHF.

The chain links TRBV2 to TRBJ2-7; 7 nucleotides align to TRBD1. Germline values: CDR1 SNHLY, CDR2 FYNNEI. J was trimmed by 2 bases and V by 6 bases; bases with no gene match: 7. The CDR3 length is 14 residues. CDR3: CASRSDRATYEQYF. CDR3 in DNA: TGTGCCAGCAGATCCGACAGGGCAACCTACGAGCAGTACTTC.

This chain joins TRBV11-3 and TRBJ2-1, with D perhaps TRBD2 (6 bases). The CDR3 has 16 amino acids. Trimming stripped 0 bases from V and 0 bases from J, with 9 bases between. Germline CDR1 reads SGHNT; CDR2 reads YENEEA. This CDR3 is CASSLEVGSSYNEQFF. CDR3 DNA sequence: TGTGCCAGCAGCTTAGAGGTCGGGAGCTCCTACAATGAGCAGTTCTTC.

The J gene is TRBJ2-3, the V gene TRBV5-4; the match to TRBD2 covers 7 bases. V dropped 4 bases and J dropped 0; count of bases not matched to a gene: 8. CDR3 length: 16 amino acids. The germline V gene encodes CDR1 SGHNT and CDR2 YYREEE (reference sequence). CDR3 loop: CASSRILASSTDTQYF. For the CDR3, the DNA is TGTGCCAGCAGCCGGATACTAGCGTCTAGCACAGATACGCAGTATTTT.

Comments on this clone: This CDR3 is also generated by other DNA sequences in the sample. The chain recombines TRBV2 with TRBJ1-6, with 9 positions matching TRBD1. Germline lookup yields CDR1 SNHLY and CDR2 FYNNEI. The length of the CDR3 is 15 residues. J lost 5 bases, V lost 6 bases, and 5 bases had no gene match. Here the CDR3 reads CASSEGQGDNSPLHF. As DNA, the CDR3 is TGTGCCAGCAGCGAGGGACAGGGCGATAATTCACCCCTCCACTTT.

The chain recombines TRBV18 with TRBJ2-2; the D gene is possibly TRBD2 (6 bases). The CDR3 consists of 15 residues. CDR1 is KGHSH and CDR2 is LQKENI in the germline V gene. V lost 0 bases and J 1 base, leaving 6 bases between the germline ends. The CDR3 sequence is CASSPPSGNTGELFF. CDR3 coding DNA: TGTGCCAGCTCACCACCTAGCGGGAACACCGGGGAGCTGTTTTTT.

Written as DNA, the CDR3 is TGTGCCAGCTCACTTGGGACCTACAATGAGCAGTTCTTC. This gives the protein CASSLGTYNEQFF. This chain connects TRBV18 to TRBJ2-1; D ambiguous. The germline V and J ends were trimmed by 4 bases and 2 bases, with 6 bases remaining between them. Germline V lookup: CDR1 KGHSH, CDR2 LQKENI. The CDR3 is made up of 13 amino acids.

The J gene is TRBJ2-3, the V gene TRBV5-1; D call uncertain. This CDR3 region has 14 residues. Trimming cost V 0 bases and J 2 bases, with 7 bases left between them. CDR1 is SGHRS and CDR2 is YFSETQ in the germline V gene. The DNA of the CDR3 is TGCGCCAGCAGCTTGGCTCAGGACACAGATACGCAGTATTTT. Amino acid sequence: CASSLAQDTDTQYF. Full variable domain (remainder filled in from reference TRBV5-1 and TRBJ2-3): KAGVTQTPRYLIKTRGQQVTLSCSPISGHRSVSWYQQTPGQGLQFLFEYFSETQRNKGNFPGRFSGRQFSNSRSEMNVSTLELGDSALYLCASSLAQDTDTQYFGPGTRLTVL.